The 27 T cell receptor beta chains listed next were all sequenced from one sample in a study of cytomegalovirus exposure and HLA in healthy donors. PCR employed 60 Vbeta and 13 Jbeta primers. Generated by immunoSEQ multiplex PCR, the TCRdb table keeps only in-frame clones and is missing some. In the table there are 250,000 or so clones, around 90% of which are singletons. Sequencing input: PBMCs. The receptors stem from a girl aged 2-10 years in good health and CMV-seronegative.

V usage is TRBV28 and J usage is TRBJ1-5, with a possible D match to TRBD1 (5 bases). Trimming stripped 3 bases from V and 7 bases from J, with 19 bases between. Germline CDR1 is MDHEN and CDR2 is SYDVKM. CDR3 size: 16 residues. The CDR3 DNA is TGTGCCAGCAGTTTTAGACCGGGGGGTGATAGGCAGCCCCAGCATTTT. It encodes CASSFRPGGDRQPQHF. Based on the CDR3 plus reference TRBV28 and TRBJ1-5, the full variable domain is DVKVTQSSRYLVKRTGEKVFLECVQDMDHENMFWYRQDPGLGLRLIYFSYDVKMKEKGDIPEGYSVSREKKERFSLILESASTNQTSMYLCASSFRPGGDRQPQHFGDGTRLSIL.

V usage is TRBV11-3 and J usage is TRBJ1-1; D unresolved. Trimming cost V 5 bases and J 0 bases, with 7 bases left between them. This CDR3 is 13 amino acids long. Germline V gene sequence: CDR1 SGHNT, CDR2 YENEEA. This CDR3 is CASSPGMNTEAFF. The DNA for the CDR3 is TGTGCCAGCAGCCCAGGCATGAACACTGAAGCTTTCTTT.

In its sample, this clone was seen a few times. This sequence joins TRBV5-4 and TRBJ1-1; no definite D call. The CDR3 totals 15 residues. Trimming cost V 0 bases and J 0 bases, with 9 bases left between them. Looked up from germline, CDR1 is SGHNT and CDR2 is YYREEE (reference sequence). The CDR3 DNA reads TGTGCCAGCAGCTTGGGTGTCGGAGTGAACACTGAAGCTTTCTTT. This gives the protein CASSLGVGVNTEAFF.

The chain uses TRBV5-1 and TRBJ1-2; D possibly corresponds to TRBD1 (5 bases). Germline CDR1 and CDR2: SGHRS and YFSETQ. Trimming left V 5 bases short and J 2 bases short, with 10 bases between. This CDR3 is built from 13 residues. The CDR3 is CASRLQENYGYTF. As DNA, the CDR3 is TGCGCCAGCAGGCTACAGGAGAACTATGGCTACACCTTC.

This chain joins TRBV2 and TRBJ2-2, with 10 bases lining up with TRBD1. This CDR3 has 15 residues. CDR1 is SNHLY and CDR2 is FYNNEI in the germline V gene. After removal of 2 bases from V and 5 bases from J, the junction contained 2 bases not matched to a gene. The CDR3 loop reads CASSETGQGTGELFF. The CDR3, as DNA: TGTGCCAGCAGTGAAACGGGACAGGGGACCGGGGAGCTGTTTTTT.

The CDR3 spells CASSELSRTEAFF. DNA of the CDR3: TGTGCCAGCAGTGAATTGTCCCGTACTGAAGCTTTCTTT. The chain is built from TRBV25-1 and TRBJ1-1; D is unresolved. The germline CDR1 and CDR2 sequences are MGHDK and SYGVNS. The CDR3 totals 13 residues. Trimming cost V 1 base and J 5 bases, with 8 bases left between them. The entire variable domain, with the rest obtained from reference TRBV25-1 and TRBJ1-1, is as follows: EADIYQTPRYLVIGTGKKITLECSQTMGHDKMYWYQQDPGMELHLIHYSYGVNSTEKGDLSSESTVSRIRTEHFPLTLESARPSHTSQYLCASSELSRTEAFFGQGTRLTVV.

Only a few counts were recorded for this clone. The chain joins TRBV5-8 to TRBJ1-1; a possible D gene is TRBD1 (5 bases). This CDR3 contains 14 residues. CDR1 and CDR2 from the germline V gene are SGHTS and YDEGEE. Trimming took 2 bases from V and 4 from J, leaving 12 bases between them. This CDR3 reads CASSFGGWGTEAFF. CDR3 sequence (DNA): TGTGCCAGCAGCTTTGGGGGGTGGGGCACTGAAGCTTTCTTT.

The chain is built from TRBV27 and TRBJ2-7; tentatively, D is TRBD2 (5 bases). V lost 2 bases, J lost 0 bases, and 14 bases lay in between. The germline gives CDR1 MNHEY, CDR2 SMNVEV (reference sequence). The CDR3 is made up of 16 amino acids. The CDR3 sequence is CASSLKVAGSSYEQYF. The CDR3 DNA reads TGTGCCAGCAGTTTAAAGGTGGCGGGTTCCTCCTACGAGCAGTACTTC.

V and J are TRBV7-6 and TRBJ2-1, with a tentative D call TRBD1 (6 bases). The germline V and J ends were trimmed by 4 bases and 9 bases, with 7 bases remaining between them. Germline V lookup: CDR1 SGHVS, CDR2 FNYEAQ. The CDR3 sequence is 11 residues long. CDR3 amino acids: CASSSRGEQFF. The CDR3 nucleotides read TGTGCCAGCAGCTCCAGGGGTGAGCAGTTCTTC. Complete variable domain (other parts from reference TRBV7-6 and TRBJ2-1): GAGVSQSPRYKVTKRGQDVALRCDPISGHVSLYWYRQALGQGPEFLTYFNYEAQQDKSGLPNDRFSAERPEGSISTLTIQRTEQRDSAMYRCASSSRGEQFFGPGTRLTVL.

The genes are TRBV5-6 and TRBJ2-3, with 8 bases identical to TRBD2. The ends lost 4 bases at V and 4 bases at J; junction bases unmatched: 5. From germline, CDR1 is SGHDT and CDR2 YYEEEE. This CDR3 has 14 amino acids. CDR3 coding DNA: TGTGCCAGCAGCCCGGGACTAGGCGCAGATACGCAGTATTTT. Translating it yields CASSPGLGADTQYF.

J is TRBJ2-1 and V is TRBV7-9; 10 bases match TRBD1. The CDR3 consists of 16 residues. Germline V gives CDR1 SEHNR, CDR2 FQNEAQ (reference sequence). Germline trimming cut 5 bases from V and 9 bases from J; bases unmatched to any gene: 13. CDR3: CASSEYRDRGLTEQFF. The CDR3 coding sequence is TGTGCCAGCAGCGAGTACCGGGACAGGGGTTTAACTGAGCAGTTCTTC.

Only one count was recorded for this clone. V usage is TRBV5-6 and J usage is TRBJ2-7, with 7 nucleotides matching TRBD2. CDR1 and CDR2 (germline): SGHDT, YYEEEE. The CDR3 contains 16 residues. V was pared by 3 bases and J by 2 bases, with 11 bases of the junction left unmatched. CDR3 in amino acids: CASSYGETSSPYEQYF. CDR3 nucleotide sequence: TGTGCCAGCAGCTATGGGGAGACTAGCAGTCCCTACGAGCAGTACTTC.

The chain has TRBV28 and TRBJ2-7, with D possibly matching TRBD1 (5 bases). Germline CDR1 MDHEN, CDR2 SYDVKM. Trimming removed 5 bases from V and 5 bases from J, with 10 bases in between. The CDR3 length is 12 residues. CDR3 region: CASSPGINEQYF. The CDR3 region has the DNA TGTGCCAGCAGTCCAGGGATTAACGAGCAGTACTTC.

The V call is TRBV9, the J call TRBJ2-5; D not resolved. Germline CDR1 and CDR2: SGDLS and YYNGEE. Trimming pared 4 bases from V and 9 bases from J, leaving 16 bases between. The CDR3 is made up of 13 amino acids. For the CDR3, the DNA is TGTGCCAGCAGCCACACCCCGGGTGACGCCCAGTACTTC. Translation gives CASSHTPGDAQYF.

This clone came up once. This chain connects TRBV19 to TRBJ2-2; 10 bases match TRBD2. V lost 6 bases and J lost 2; bases outside the gene matches: 3. Germline V gene sequence: CDR1 LNHDA, CDR2 SQIVND (reference sequence). The CDR3 covers 15 residues. This chain's CDR3 is CASRLLAGNTGELFF. The CDR3 DNA follows: TGTGCCAGTAGGCTACTAGCGGGAAACACCGGGGAGCTGTTTTTT.

The chain employs TRBV7-9 and TRBJ1-4; the D gene is possibly TRBD1 (5 bases). CDR1 is SEHNR, CDR2 FQNEAQ, per germline (reference sequence). V lost 11 bases, J lost 3 bases, and 19 bases lay in between. CDR3 size: 15 residues. CDR3 coding DNA: TGTGCCTGGTTGGGAGGACATCCCCCTAATGAAAAACTGTTTTTT. It translates to CAWLGGHPPNEKLFF. Drawing the rest from reference TRBV7-9 and TRBJ1-4, the complete variable domain is DTGVSQNPRHKITKRGQNVTFRCDPISEHNRLYWYRQTLGQGPEFLTYFQNEAQLEKSRLLSDRFSAERPKGSFSTLEIQRTEQGDSAMYLCAWLGGHPPNEKLFFGSGTQLSVL.

V and J are TRBV7-9 and TRBJ1-4; D is possibly TRBD1 (5 bases). Trimming took off 5 bases at V and 2 bases at J, with 15 bases between the two ends. Germline V gene lookup returns CDR1 SEHNR and CDR2 FQNEAQ (reference sequence). The length of the CDR3 is 16 residues. The DNA for the CDR3 is TGTGCCAGCAGCCCCGTCCAGGGATCGACTAATGAAAAACTGTTTTTT. This sequence encodes CASSPVQGSTNEKLFF.

The chain joins TRBV19 to TRBJ1-1, with 10 bases lining up with TRBD1. This CDR3 region has 16 residues. V lost 7 bases and J lost 4; bases outside the gene matches: 12. Germline assignment: CDR1 LNHDA and CDR2 SQIVND (reference sequence). The chain's CDR3 is CASTPPGQGFVTEAFF. The CDR3 DNA reads TGTGCCAGTACTCCGCCGGGACAGGGGTTTGTCACTGAAGCTTTCTTT.

The V gene is TRBV30, the J gene TRBJ1-1, with a weak D call TRBD1 (5 bases). CDR1 GTSNPN and CDR2 SVGIG come from the germline V gene (reference sequence). The CDR3 covers 13 residues. Trimming shortened V by 0 bases and J by 7 bases, and 12 bases separated the two germline ends. The CDR3 is CAWSVRPTGEAFF. The CDR3 nucleotides read TGTGCCTGGAGTGTACGGCCAACAGGTGAAGCTTTCTTT.

The rearrangement joins TRBV19 to TRBJ2-7; D is perhaps TRBD2 (5 bases). In germline, CDR1 is LNHDA, CDR2 SQIVND (reference sequence). CDR3 length equals 15 residues. Deletions cut 5 bases from V and 4 bases from J, with 18 bases between. CDR3 protein: CASSPAALFTYEQYF. In DNA, the CDR3 is TGTGCCAGTAGTCCAGCGGCCCTATTCACGTACGAGCAGTACTTC.

The chain recombines TRBV5-1 with TRBJ2-3; 9 bases match TRBD2. V gave up 0 bases and J gave up 6 bases; unmatched junction bases: 8. The length of the CDR3 is 16 residues. Looked up from germline, CDR1 is SGHRS and CDR2 is YFSETQ. The CDR3 reads CASSLDPGLAVDTQYF. CDR3 nucleotides: TGCGCCAGCAGCTTGGACCCGGGACTAGCAGTTGATACGCAGTATTTT.

The rearrangement links TRBV5-4 to TRBJ2-7; a weak D match, TRBD2 (6 bases). The CDR3 consists of 14 residues. Germline assignment: CDR1 SGHNT and CDR2 YYREEE (reference sequence). The V end was cut by 0 bases, the J end by 4 bases, with 11 bases between. The CDR3 region has the DNA TGTGCCAGCAGCTTGGGGCAGGGAGGTTACGAGCAGTACTTC. Translating gives CASSLGQGGYEQYF.

The gene calls are TRBV6-5 and TRBJ1-6; 8 bases line up with TRBD1. The germline V gene encodes CDR1 MNHEY and CDR2 SVGAGI. J gave up 7 bases and V 6 bases, and 8 bases lay outside the gene matches. The CDR3 length is 15 residues. The DNA of the CDR3 is TGTGCCAGCAGGGGTCCTGGACAGGGAAATTCACCCCTCCACTTT. As protein: CASRGPGQGNSPLHF.

This clone was detected only once. Here the CDR3 reads CASSGLGGRAFF. The CDR3 DNA reads as TGTGCCAGCAGCGGTTTGGGGGGTAGAGCTTTCTTT. The chain links TRBV5-6 to TRBJ1-1; possible D gene TRBD1, 5 bases. Germline CDR1 and CDR2: SGHDT and YYEEEE. The germline V and J ends were trimmed by 4 bases and 10 bases, with 14 bases remaining between them. The CDR3 spans 12 residues.

The CDR3 reads CASSGPSGTDTQYF. The CDR3 coding sequence is TGTGCCAGTAGTGGGCCTAGCGGCACAGATACGCAGTATTTT. The chain is built from TRBV19 and TRBJ2-3, with D possibly TRBD2 on 6 matching bases. The CDR3 has 14 amino acids. The V gene's germline CDR1 is LNHDA and CDR2 SQIVND (reference sequence). Trimming removed 5 bases at V and 1 base at J, with 10 bases between.

As DNA, the CDR3 is TGTGCCAGCAGTCTTCGGACAGGGGGGCTTAATGAAAAACTGTTTTTT. Protein sequence: CASSLRTGGLNEKLFF. The V call is TRBV2, the J call TRBJ1-4, with TRBD1 matching over 10 bases. This CDR3 has 16 residues. J lost 4 bases, V lost 5 bases, and 7 bases had no gene match. The germline gives CDR1 SNHLY, CDR2 FYNNEI.

J is TRBJ1-5 and V is TRBV6-6, with 7 bases fitting TRBD1. The V segment lost 7 bases and the J segment 4 bases; nucleotides outside the gene matches: 10. Germline values: CDR1 MNHNY, CDR2 SVGAGI (reference sequence). This CDR3 spans 15 amino acids. CDR3 sequence: CASIKGAGGNQPQHF. CDR3 bases: TGTGCCAGCATTAAGGGGGCGGGAGGGAATCAGCCCCAGCATTTT.